This T cell receptor beta chain was recovered during a study of human T cells and chemical hapten exposure. Overall study: Doses of diphenylcyclopropenone went to the patients' scalps weekly throughout the roughly 24-week study. The patients, most of them female, presented with alopecia areata, totalis or universalis.

As to this clonotype: Antigen unknown.

Findings and caveats of the study: DPC sensitization left the count of TCRs above 1 in 1000 unchanged. Expanded TCRs were compared with controls, and the expanded TCRs formed significantly more large CDR3 similarity clusters.

CDR1 and CDR2 from the germline V gene are SGHVS and FQNEAQ. This CDR3 contains 17 residues. V lost 1 base, J lost 4 bases, and 9 bases stayed unmatched. Noted time point: patch test 2, 6 weeks after DPC sensitization. Stated treatment: therapeutic diphenylcyclopropenone sensitization with weekly scalp DPC. From the RACE reads, TCRdb called clonotypes with MiXCR, one entry per CDR3 protein. The sample carries 70,000 to 90,000 distinct CDR3 sequences, about 9.4% recorded once. The gene calls are TRBV7-8 and TRBJ2-2; 7 bases align to TRBD1. The source material was whole blood, sampled in connection with sensitization to the hapten diphenylcyclopropenone (DPC). This receptor was obtained from a woman in her forties or fifties with alopecia areata. Some clones in this sample may be carry-over from other donors' samples. CDR3 coding DNA: TGTGCCAGCAGCTTAGGACGGACAGGTTTTTTCACCGGGGAGCTGTTTTTT. This codes for CASSLGRTGFFTGELFF.